This T cell receptor beta chain stems from a study of regulatory T cells in long-lasting Graves disease. Time point noted: newly diagnosed GD, antithyroid drugs for less than 3 months. PBMC RNA served as the TCR library source. CDR3 size: 12 residues. V was shortened by 5 bases and J by 6 bases, with 9 bases between the two germline ends. The germline V gene encodes CDR1 SEHNR and CDR2 FQNEAQ (reference sequence). With regard to this clonotype: A much larger clone lies one base from this, so it may be a read error.

Assembly of TCR beta libraries relied on iRepertoire HTBI primers together with Arm-PCR of CDR3 regions. Using its own MiXCR run on the multiplex PCR reads, TCRdb lists one record per CDR3 protein. Of 200,000 to 250,000 distinct CDR3 sequences listed, roughly 18% are singletons. This sequence was found in a female donor with Graves disease. The chain joins TRBV7-9 to TRBJ2-3, with TRBD2 as a possible D gene (6 bases). The material sequenced was peripheral blood mononuclear cells (PBMCs), taken at new diagnosis, from a patient treated with antithyroid drugs. CDR3 region: CASSPEGDTQYF. The CDR3 DNA is TGTGCCAGCAGCCCGGAGGGCGATACGCAGTATTTT.